These 5 T cell receptor beta chains came from one sample sequenced in a study of blood T cell repertoires in COVID-19. Generated by immunoSEQ multiplex PCR, the TCRdb table keeps only in-frame clones and is missing some. The sample has about 230,000 clones, roughly 81% seen once. Specimen: peripheral blood. These receptors were collected from a woman older than 75 with COVID-19, enrolled during active disease.

This clone has just one count. This rearrangement joins TRBV29-1 to TRBJ2-2, with a weak D call TRBD1 (6 bases). Germline CDR1 SQVTM, CDR2 ANQGSEA. This CDR3 spans 13 amino acids. Between the trimmed V and J ends, which lost 6 bases and 2 bases, there was a span of 10 bases. The CDR3 sequence: CSVRTANTGELFF. Here the CDR3 DNA reads TGCAGCGTGCGGACAGCCAACACCGGGGAGCTGTTTTTT.

This clone was picked up one time. The rearrangement joins TRBV12-3 or TRBV12-4 to TRBJ1-2; D may be TRBD1 (5 bases). V gave up 9 bases and J gave up 4 bases, with 9 bases separating them. The CDR3 runs to 11 residues. The chain's CDR3 is CASRGFYGYTF. For the CDR3, the DNA is TGTGCCAGTAGGGGTTTCTATGGCTACACCTTC.

The chain employs TRBV2 and TRBJ1-4; the D gene is possibly TRBD1 (5 bases). Trimming stripped 10 bases from V and 8 bases from J, with 14 bases between. The germline gives CDR1 SNHLY, CDR2 FYNNEI. The CDR3 loop spans 12 amino acids. This chain's CDR3 is CATRGEGEKLFF. CDR3 DNA sequence: TGTGCCACCAGAGGGGAAGGGGAAAAACTGTTTTTT.

V usage is TRBV7-2 and J usage is TRBJ1-2, with D uncertain. Trimming took 4 bases from V and 3 from J, leaving 9 bases between them. The CDR3 spans 13 residues. In germline, CDR1 is SGHTA, CDR2 FQGNSA. The CDR3 DNA follows: TGTGCCAGCAGCTCTCGCGGGGACTATGGCTACACCTTC. It specifies CASSSRGDYGYTF.

The V and J genes are TRBV30 and TRBJ2-1, with 10 bases lining up with TRBD1. CDR1 and CDR2 from the germline V gene are GTSNPN and SVGIG (reference sequence). The CDR3 loop spans 14 amino acids. Trimming took 3 bases from V and 8 from J; bases not matched to a gene: 7. DNA of the CDR3: TGTGCCTGGAGAGACAGGGGGCGATCCTATGAGCAGTTCTTC. It yields the protein CAWRDRGRSYEQFF.